The 27 T cell receptor beta chains given below trace back to one sample, sequenced in a study of STAT5B mutations in CD4+ large granular lymphocyte leukemia. Profiling relied on immunoSEQ multiplex PCR, and the TCRdb table lists in-frame clones only, not all of them. Altogether some 30,000 clones are present, 65% to 70% being singletons, with the ten largest covering about 2%. Sequenced: CD4+ T cells from blood buffy coats. The origin of the receptors is a human donor in good health.

This clone appeared a single time. The rearrangement links TRBV11-3 to TRBJ2-1; tentatively, D is TRBD1 or TRBD2 (5 bases each). Germline V gives CDR1 SGHNT, CDR2 YENEEA. The CDR3 consists of 16 residues. Trimming pared 4 bases from V and 4 bases from J, leaving 17 bases between. CDR3 nucleotides: TGTGCCAGCAGCTCGCCGGGGCTAGCCAAGTACAATGAGCAGTTCTTC. It encodes CASSSPGLAKYNEQFF. Together with reference TRBV11-3 and TRBJ2-1, the CDR3 gives the full variable domain: EAGVVQSPRYKIIEKKQPVAFWCNPISGHNTLYWYLQNLGQGPELLIRYENEEAVDDSQLPKDRFSAERLKGVDSTLKIQPAELGDSAVYLCASSSPGLAKYNEQFFGPGTRLTVL.

The chain couples TRBV5-1 to TRBJ1-5; D is perhaps TRBD1 (5 bases). CDR1 is SGHRS, CDR2 YFSETQ, per germline. This CDR3 is 15 amino acids long. The V end was cut by 0 bases, the J end by 3 bases, with 10 bases between. The DNA for the CDR3 is TGCGCCAGCAGCTTGGGATCGGGGGTCAATCAGCCCCAGCATTTT. Translating it yields CASSLGSGVNQPQHF.

The chain uses TRBV14 and TRBJ2-3; TRBD1 is a possible D gene (5 bases). The CDR3 spans 15 residues. Germline V CDR1 and CDR2: SGHDN, FVKESK. The germline V and J ends were trimmed by 4 bases and 5 bases, with 16 bases remaining between them. CDR3 sequence: CASSLDKGSGDTQYF. The CDR3, as DNA: TGTGCCAGCAGCCTAGACAAGGGGTCGGGAGATACGCAGTATTTT. The full variable domain, its missing parts supplied by reference TRBV14 and TRBJ2-3, is EAGVTQFPSHSVIEKGQTVTLRCDPISGHDNLYWYRRVMGKEIKFLLHFVKESKQDESGMPNNRFLAERTGGTYSTLKVQPAELEDSGVYFCASSLDKGSGDTQYFGPGTRLTVL.

The chain employs TRBV6-5 and TRBJ1-2; 8 nucleotides line up with TRBD1. Germline values: CDR1 MNHEY, CDR2 SVGAGI. The CDR3 spans 13 residues. The trim removed 6 bases at V and 4 bases at J, leaving 4 bases unmatched. The CDR3 loop is CASSKGQGYGYTF. In DNA, the CDR3 is TGTGCCAGCAGCAAAGGACAGGGCTATGGCTACACCTTC.

V usage is TRBV19 and J usage is TRBJ1-2; no clear D gene. The CDR3 covers 14 residues. V lost 4 bases and J 0 bases, leaving 9 bases between the germline ends. Germline V gene sequence: CDR1 LNHDA, CDR2 SQIVND (reference sequence). The CDR3 sequence: CASSSGGTNYGYTF. The CDR3 DNA is TGTGCCAGTAGTAGTGGCGGAACTAACTATGGCTACACCTTC.

This chain connects TRBV9 to TRBJ2-7, with D unresolved. The CDR3 has 15 amino acids. V was cut by 0 bases and J by 1 base, with 11 bases left in between. Germline V gene lookup returns CDR1 SGDLS and CDR2 YYNGEE. The CDR3 DNA reads TGTGCCAGCAGCGTAGGTCCCAATCCATCCTACGAGCAGTACTTC. Translating it yields CASSVGPNPSYEQYF.

V is TRBV7-2 and J is TRBJ1-5; 8 bases align to TRBD1. The V and J ends lost 5 bases and 4 bases, in that order; junction bases with no gene match: 4. Germline lookup yields CDR1 SGHTA and CDR2 FQGNSA. The CDR3 covers 14 residues. The CDR3 coding sequence is TGTGCCAGCAGCAGAGACAGGGGTAATCAGCCCCAGCATTTT. It codes for CASSRDRGNQPQHF.

The rearrangement joins TRBV5-6 to TRBJ1-1; D is perhaps TRBD1 (6 bases). The CDR3 has 16 residues. V lost 0 bases and J lost 4, with 16 bases in between. Germline V lookup: CDR1 SGHDT, CDR2 YYEEEE. The CDR3 loop is CASSLEAGGLSTEAFF. The DNA for the CDR3 is TGTGCCAGCAGCTTGGAGGCCGGGGGCCTAAGCACTGAAGCTTTCTTT.

The V gene is TRBV7-2, the J gene TRBJ2-5, with a possible D match to TRBD1 (6 bases). V was trimmed by 2 bases and J by 1 base, leaving 14 bases between them. CDR3 size: 16 residues. CDR1 is SGHTA and CDR2 is FQGNSA in the germline V gene. In nucleotides, the CDR3 is TGTGCCAGCAGCTTATCCACAGGGTTCGGCCAAGAGACCCAGTACTTC. It yields the protein CASSLSTGFGQETQYF.

The chain is built from TRBV7-8 and TRBJ2-7, with 8 bases matching TRBD2. The CDR3 is made up of 15 amino acids. The V gene's germline CDR1 is SGHVS and CDR2 FQNEAQ. After removal of 3 bases from V and 2 bases from J, the junction contained 6 bases not matched to a gene. The CDR3 DNA reads as TGTGCCAGCAGCTTCCCTAGCGGGCCCCCCTACGAGCAGTACTTC. Its protein is CASSFPSGPPYEQYF. Drawing the rest from reference TRBV7-8 and TRBJ2-7, the complete variable domain is GAGVSQSPRYKVAKRGQDVALRCDPISGHVSLFWYQQALGQGPEFLTYFQNEAQLDKSGLPSDRFFAERPEGSVSTLKIQRTQQEDSAVYLCASSFPSGPPYEQYFGPGTRLTVT.

Here the CDR3 reads CASSPTGTGSGNTIYF. DNA of the CDR3: TGTGCCAGCTCACCAACAGGGACGGGCTCTGGAAACACCATATATTTT. The genes are TRBV18 and TRBJ1-3, with a weak D call TRBD1 (6 bases). CDR1 is KGHSH, CDR2 LQKENI, per germline. V dropped 2 bases and J dropped 0 bases, with 11 bases sitting between them. The CDR3 is 16 amino acids.

This chain uses TRBV5-3 with TRBJ2-2; TRBD2 agrees at 10 bases. TRBV5-3 is an ORF, and what it does is uncertain. With 0 bases clipped from V and 3 bases from J, the junction kept 8 bases outside the gene matches. The CDR3 covers 18 residues. CDR3 bases: TGTGCCAGAAGCTTGGTTCCAGCGGGGGGGCTTGACACCGGGGAGCTGTTTTTT. It specifies CARSLVPAGGLDTGELFF.

V gene TRBV7-9 combines with J gene TRBJ1-3, with D possibly being TRBD1 (5 bases). This CDR3 has 15 amino acids. CDR1 is SEHNR and CDR2 is FQNEAQ in the germline V gene (reference sequence). V was clipped by 5 bases and J by 0 bases, with 11 bases between them. The CDR3 DNA is TGTGCCAGCAGCCAAGACAGCTACTCTGGAAACACCATATATTTT. It codes for CASSQDSYSGNTIYF.

CDR3 sequence: CASGGFGTDTQYF. CDR3 DNA sequence: TGTGCCAGCGGGGGGTTTGGCACAGATACGCAGTATTTT. The V and J genes are TRBV11-3 and TRBJ2-3, with D tentatively TRBD2 (6 bases). Per germline, CDR1 SGHNT and CDR2 YENEEA. This CDR3 is built from 13 residues. The V end lost 8 bases, the J end lost 1 base, and 10 bases lay between the germline ends.

The J gene is TRBJ2-2, the V gene TRBV6-4; D perhaps matches TRBD2 (5 bases). V dropped 0 bases and J dropped 6 bases, with 14 bases sitting between them. The CDR3 consists of 16 residues. In germline, CDR1 is MRHNA, CDR2 SNTAGT. CDR3 amino acids: CASSDSRGRVPGELFF. CDR3 nucleotides: TGTGCCAGCAGTGACTCGAGAGGGAGAGTCCCCGGGGAGCTGTTTTTT.

The chain carries TRBV11-3 and TRBJ2-3, with a weak D call TRBD1 (5 bases). The germline V gene encodes CDR1 SGHNT and CDR2 YENEEA. The V end lost 5 bases, the J end lost 2 bases, and 11 bases lay between the germline ends. CDR3 length: 14 residues. CDR3 sequence: CASSRRQSTDTQYF. The DNA of the CDR3 is TGTGCCAGCAGCCGGCGACAGTCCACAGATACGCAGTATTTT. Drawing the rest from reference TRBV11-3 and TRBJ2-3, the complete variable domain is EAGVVQSPRYKIIEKKQPVAFWCNPISGHNTLYWYLQNLGQGPELLIRYENEEAVDDSQLPKDRFSAERLKGVDSTLKIQPAELGDSAVYLCASSRRQSTDTQYFGPGTRLTVL.

This clone has only a few counts. Here the CDR3 reads CASSRQESSPLHF. CDR3 in DNA: TGTGCCAGCAGCCGACAGGAAAGTTCACCCCTCCACTTT. This rearrangement joins TRBV25-1 to TRBJ1-6; weak D call: TRBD1 (6 bases). CDR3 length equals 13 residues. CDR1 is MGHDK, CDR2 SYGVNS, per germline. V lost 6 bases to trimming and J lost 9 bases, with 12 bases between them.

V usage is TRBV18 and J usage is TRBJ2-1; 7 bases fit TRBD1. This CDR3 spans 16 amino acids. The V gene's germline CDR1 is KGHSH and CDR2 LQKENI. The V and J ends lost 3 bases and 7 bases, in that order; junction bases with no gene match: 12. The CDR3 region has the DNA TGTGCCAGCTCACCGGGGGCCGCAGGGGGAATTAATGAGCAGTTCTTC. Amino acid sequence: CASSPGAAGGINEQFF.

The chain carries TRBV18 and TRBJ2-7; D perhaps matches TRBD1 (6 bases). This CDR3 has 15 amino acids. The germline gives CDR1 KGHSH, CDR2 LQKENI. The V end was cut by 6 bases, the J end by 2 bases, with 17 bases between. CDR3 protein: CASSPETGSAYEQYF. Here the CDR3 DNA reads TGTGCCAGCTCTCCAGAGACAGGTTCGGCCTACGAGCAGTACTTC.

The chain employs TRBV9 and TRBJ2-2; D unresolved. Germline-derived CDR1 and CDR2 are SGDLS and YYNGEE. This CDR3 is built from 13 residues. V was pared by 3 bases and J by 5 bases, with 8 bases between. CDR3 in DNA: TGTGCCAGCAGCGGGGTCCCGACCGGGGAGCTGTTTTTT. Translation: CASSGVPTGELFF.

This clone was observed once. This chain joins TRBV14 and TRBJ1-2; unclear D gene. The germline V gene has CDR1 SGHDN and CDR2 FVKESK. V shed 0 bases and J shed 4 bases, with 6 bases lying between them. This CDR3 has 13 amino acids. The CDR3 here is CASSQDARYGYTF. CDR3 nucleotide sequence: TGTGCCAGCAGCCAAGATGCCCGCTATGGCTACACCTTC.

The chain has TRBV27 and TRBJ1-1, with D perhaps matching TRBD1 (5 bases). The V end lost 6 bases, the J end lost 4 bases, and 18 bases lay between the germline ends. CDR3 length: 15 amino acids. Germline-derived CDR1 and CDR2 are MNHEY and SMNVEV (reference sequence). For the CDR3, the DNA is TGTGCCAGCAGGGACTACCGGGACTTAGTCACTGAAGCTTTCTTT. Protein sequence: CASRDYRDLVTEAFF.

This clone was found a few times. V usage is TRBV2 and J usage is TRBJ1-1, with D uncertain. The CDR3 covers 15 residues. Trimming removed 6 bases from V and 1 base from J, with 15 bases in between. Germline-derived CDR1 and CDR2 are SNHLY and FYNNEI. The CDR3 DNA reads as TGTGCCAGCAGGACGACGTCTCCGGGGAACACTGAAGCTTTCTTT. Residues: CASRTTSPGNTEAFF.

Written as DNA, the CDR3 is TGTGCCAGCATCCGCCCATTCACGGGGAATGGCTACACCTTC. It is translated as CASIRPFTGNGYTF. The chain links TRBV11-2 to TRBJ1-2; D gene ambiguous. Trimming took 7 bases from V and 6 from J, leaving 18 bases between them. Germline CDR1 SGHAT, CDR2 FQNNGV. The CDR3 is 14 amino acids. Full variable domain (rest looked up from reference TRBV11-2 and TRBJ1-2): EAGVAQSPRYKIIEKRQSVAFWCNPISGHATLYWYQQILGQGPKLLIQFQNNGVVDDSQLPKDRFSAERLKGVDSTLKIQPAKLEDSAVYLCASIRPFTGNGYTFGSGTRLTVV.

J is TRBJ2-1 and V is TRBV19; D is undetermined. The germline V gene has CDR1 LNHDA and CDR2 SQIVND (reference sequence). The CDR3 sequence is 14 residues long. V gave up 1 base and J gave up 0 bases, with 4 bases separating them. In DNA, the CDR3 is TGTGCCAGTAGTATAGGGGTCTCCTACAATGAGCAGTTCTTC. This translates into CASSIGVSYNEQFF.

This clone showed up just once. CDR3: CASSWAWGTRGDEQYF. The CDR3, as DNA: TGTGCCAGCAGCTGGGCGTGGGGGACTAGAGGGGACGAGCAGTACTTC. V is TRBV7-8 and J is TRBJ2-7; TRBD2 matches at 8 bases. Germline V gene sequence: CDR1 SGHVS, CDR2 FQNEAQ. CDR3 length: 16 residues. Losses at the gene ends were 4 bases for V and 5 bases for J; bases not matched to a gene: 13.

The chain has TRBV19 and TRBJ1-2; maybe TRBD1 (5 bases). The CDR3 is made up of 13 amino acids. V was pared by 5 bases and J by 4 bases, with 11 bases between. CDR1 and CDR2 from the germline V gene are LNHDA and SQIVND (reference sequence). This chain's CDR3 is CASSGGGPYGYTF. The CDR3, as DNA: TGTGCCAGTAGTGGGGGTGGCCCCTATGGCTACACCTTC.